A selection of T cell receptor beta chains follows, all from one sample in a study of T cell repertoires in cytomegalovirus infection. Their target antigens are unknown. TCRdb re-called the reads with MiXCR, one entry per CDR3 protein. The table has approximately 910,000 distinct CDR3 sequences, about a third seen once. Material: cultured CD8+ T cells from PBMCs, obtained from culture after CMV antigen stimulation. These TCRs come from a human donor in good health (CMV status not recorded). Some clones in this sample may be carry-over from other donors' samples. CDR3s include the opening cysteine and the closing phenylalanine or tryptophan. Each record gives: clone size, J gene, D gene, V gene, CDR3 DNA, CDR3 protein. The D gene is left open where the match is weak. Part of the rows lack a size; the others show once, few, many or a class for expanded clones.

>NA|TRBJ2-3|TRBD1|TRBV11-3
TGTGCCAGCAGTTTCTCGGGACAGGGGGGGAATACGCAGTATTTT
CASSFSGQGGNTQYF
>NA|TRBJ2-3|NA|TRBV7-9
TGTGCCAGCAGCCAGGACCGAAAACAGACAGATACGCAGTATTTT
CASSQDRKQTDTQYF
>NA|TRBJ2-1|TRBD1|TRBV7-9
TGTGCCAGCAGCCCAACCGCTTCACAGGGGACGAGCTCCTACAATGAGCAGTTCTTC
CASSPTASQGTSSYNEQFF
>few|TRBJ1-1|NA|TRBV4-1
TGCGCCAGCAGGCCCCGGGGCCTGAACACTGAAGCTTTCTTT
CASRPRGLNTEAFF
>few|TRBJ2-1|NA|TRBV2
TGTGCCAGCAACGCAGGGAGGCAGTTCTTC
CASNAGRQFF
>few|TRBJ1-6|NA|TRBV20-1
TGCAGTGCTAGAGATCGCGGCTCATCGGGTTCACCCCTCCACTTT
CSARDRGSSGSPLHF
>few|TRBJ2-3|NA|TRBV6-1
TGTGCCAGCAGTGAAGCCCCCCACACGCAGTATTTT
CASSEAPHTQYF
>NA|TRBJ1-6|TRBD1|TRBV7-4
TGTGTCAGCAGCCCCGGGACAGGAAATTCACCCCTCCACTTT
CVSSPGTGNSPLHF
>NA|TRBJ1-1|NA|TRBV7-9
TGTGCCAGCAGCTTAGGGGTGGGCAGGGGATTCATGAACACTGAAGCTTTCTTT
CASSLGVGRGFMNTEAFF
>NA|TRBJ2-5|NA|TRBV12-3/TRBV12-4
TGTGCCAGCAGTTTACAGGGAAAGACCCAGTACTTC
CASSLQGKTQYF
>NA|TRBJ2-4|NA|TRBV7-9
TGTGCCAGCAGCTTACCGGAGAGGGGGGTTCCTCAAAACATTCAGTACTTC
CASSLPERGVPQNIQYF
>NA|TRBJ2-2|TRBD1|TRBV2
TGTGCCAGCAGTGCTGGGACAGGGACCACCGGGGAGCTGTTTTTT
CASSAGTGTTGELFF
>few|TRBJ2-5|NA|TRBV7-9
TGTGCCAGCAGCAGCAACTTTTACTCAGACCAAGAGACCCAGTACTTC
CASSSNFYSDQETQYF
>NA|TRBJ1-2|TRBD1|TRBV6-6
TGTGCCAGCAGACCGACAGGGACCCATGGCTACACCTTC
CASRPTGTHGYTF
>NA|TRBJ2-5|NA|TRBV6-6
TGTGCCAGCAGCGAGGGGGTAGGGACCCAGTACTTC
CASSEGVGTQYF
>few|TRBJ1-2|TRBD1|TRBV7-9
TGTGCCAGCAGCTTAGGATGGGACAGCTATGGCTACACCTTC
CASSLGWDSYGYTF
>few|TRBJ2-7|TRBD2|TRBV6-1
TGTGCCAGCAGCCCCGGACTAGCGGGGGGCAGGGCCTACGAGCAGTACTTC
CASSPGLAGGRAYEQYF
>NA|TRBJ1-4|NA|TRBV28
TGTGCCAGCAGTGAGGGAGCAACTAATGAAAAACTGTTTTTT
CASSEGATNEKLFF
>NA|TRBJ2-1|NA|TRBV2
TGTGCCAGCCTCGGACGTTACAATGAGCAGTTCTTC
CASLGRYNEQFF
>few|TRBJ2-1|NA|TRBV6-5
TGTGCCACTACCGATCGTAGCAATGAGCAGTTCTTC
CATTDRSNEQFF
>NA|TRBJ1-5|NA|TRBV6-5
TGTGCCAGCAGTGGGGTACCGACAGTGTATAGCAATCAGCCCCAGCATTTT
CASSGVPTVYSNQPQHF
>NA|TRBJ1-2|TRBD1|TRBV19
TGTGCCGGAGGGACAGGGCCCTATGGCTACACCTTC
CAGGTGPYGYTF
>NA|TRBJ2-1|NA|TRBV6-6
TGTGCCAGCCACTGGGAAGCGGACTTATGGATTGAGCAGTTCTTC
CASHWEADLWIEQFF
>NA|TRBJ2-1|NA|TRBV4-1
TGCGCCAGCAGCCAAGAGGAGGTGGGTTCCTCCTACAATGAGCAGTTCTTC
CASSQEEVGSSYNEQFF
>NA|TRBJ1-2|NA|TRBV5-4
TGTGCCAGCAGCTTGGTTCCCCGCAGAAACACTGGAGACTATGACTACACCTTC
CASSLVPRRNTGDYDYTF
>NA|TRBJ1-4|NA|TRBV28
TGTGCCAGCAGTTTCTCCGAAGACGATGAAAAACTGTTTTTT
CASSFSEDDEKLFF
>NA|TRBJ2-1|NA|TRBV6-2/TRBV6-3
TGTGCCAGCAGTCCTCAGAAGTTTACGTCTAACAATGAGCAGTTCTTC
CASSPQKFTSNNEQFF
>few|TRBJ1-1|TRBD1|TRBV2
TGTGCCAGCAGTGCTACCCGGGACAGGACCATGAACACTGAAGCTTTCTTT
CASSATRDRTMNTEAFF
>NA|TRBJ1-1|NA|TRBV9
TGTGCCAGCAGCGTAGGGCGGAAGGGAGCTTTCTTT
CASSVGRKGAFF
>NA|TRBJ2-3|NA|TRBV27
TGTGCCAGCAGTTTATCGATAGGAGGGTATCGCACAGATACGCAGTATTTT
CASSLSIGGYRTDTQYF
>few|TRBJ2-2|NA|TRBV12-3/TRBV12-4
TGTGCCAGCAGTTTGATCGGTGTCACCGGGGAGCTGTTTTTT
CASSLIGVTGELFF
>NA|TRBJ1-2|NA|TRBV27
TGTGTCAGCAGTACTATCCGGGACGGCAACTATGGCTACACCTTC
CVSSTIRDGNYGYTF
>many|TRBJ1-4|NA|TRBV7-9
TGTGCCAGCAGCATGGGTAATGAAAAACTGTTTTTT
CASSMGNEKLFF
>NA|TRBJ2-5|TRBD1|TRBV4-1
TGCGCCAGCAGCCAAGATCCAGGGGGCATAAAGACCCAGTACTTC
CASSQDPGGIKTQYF
>NA|TRBJ2-7|NA|TRBV28
TGTGCCAGCAGACCCTTTACAGGGTCCTACGAGCAGTACTTC
CASRPFTGSYEQYF
>few|TRBJ1-2|NA|TRBV5-3
TGTGCCAGAAGCTTGGGACAGGTCTATGGCTACACCTTC
CARSLGQVYGYTF
>NA|TRBJ2-3|TRBD2|TRBV24-1
TGTGCCACCAGTGATACGGCTAGCGGGGGGGTAATGGATACGCAGTATTTT
CATSDTASGGVMDTQYF
>few|TRBJ2-7|TRBD1|TRBV20-1
TGCAGTGCTAGGGGACAGTGGGCCTACGAGCAGTACTTC
CSARGQWAYEQYF
>many|TRBJ2-7|NA|TRBV7-2
TGTGCCAGCAGCTGGGACGTCGGAACCTACGAGCAGTACTTC
CASSWDVGTYEQYF
>NA|TRBJ1-1|NA|TRBV3-1
TGTGCCAGCACCCCGGGACTCCAGAACACTGAAGCTTTCTTT
CASTPGLQNTEAFF
>NA|TRBJ1-2|NA|TRBV24-1
TGTGCCACCAGTGGTACCAGGGTAGCGGAGCGTGGCTACACCTTC
CATSGTRVAERGYTF
>NA|TRBJ2-1|TRBD2|TRBV5-4
TGTGCCAGCAGTAACCTAGCGGTCAGCTCCTACAATGAGCAGTTCTTC
CASSNLAVSSYNEQFF
>NA|TRBJ1-2|NA|TRBV12-3/TRBV12-4
TGTGCCAGCTCCCTCGGGATGGGTTGGAACTATGGCTACACCTTC
CASSLGMGWNYGYTF
>NA|TRBJ2-7|TRBD1|TRBV19
TGTGCCAGTAGTCCCTGGGACAGCGTTTACGAGCAGTACTTC
CASSPWDSVYEQYF
>NA|TRBJ2-3|NA|TRBV7-9
TGTGCCAGCAGCCCGGGAGCCGGTGGTGACACAGATACGCAGTATTTT
CASSPGAGGDTDTQYF
>NA|TRBJ1-4|NA|TRBV9
TGTGCCAGCAGCCCGTTTGGAACAACTAATGAAAAACTGTTTTTT
CASSPFGTTNEKLFF
>few|TRBJ1-1|TRBD1|TRBV7-9
TGTGCCAGCAGCCCATCACGACAGGGCTCTGAAGCTTTCTTT
CASSPSRQGSEAFF
>few|TRBJ1-5|TRBD1|TRBV7-3
TGTGCCAGCAGCCCAGGGGGAACGGATCAGCCCCAGCATTTT
CASSPGGTDQPQHF
>few|TRBJ2-5|TRBD1|TRBV7-9
TGTGCCAGCAGTCCTAGACAGGGGGCATTTAGGGAGACCCAGTACTTC
CASSPRQGAFRETQYF
>NA|TRBJ1-5|NA|TRBV28
TGTGCCAGCCGTTTTTGGCAGAATAGCAATCAGCCCCAGCATTTT
CASRFWQNSNQPQHF
>few|TRBJ1-2|NA|TRBV27
TGTGCCAGCAGACACCTCCTCGATTCGGAAGCTAACTATGGCTACACCTTC
CASRHLLDSEANYGYTF
>NA|TRBJ2-3|NA|TRBV20-1
TGCAGTGCTAGAGATGGGCCCAGCGGCCCAGATACGCAGTATTTT
CSARDGPSGPDTQYF
>few|TRBJ2-3|NA|TRBV28
TGTGCCAGCGGCCTCCGGGACACGTACACAGATACGCAGTATTTT
CASGLRDTYTDTQYF
>NA|TRBJ1-2|NA|TRBV7-9
TGTGCCAGCAGCTCTGAGGCACAGACCTATGGCTACACCTTC
CASSSEAQTYGYTF
>NA|TRBJ1-1|NA|TRBV19
TGTGCCAGTAGTACTCGGACGTTCTTGAACACTGAAGCTTTCTTT
CASSTRTFLNTEAFF
>few|TRBJ1-1|TRBD1|TRBV6-6
TGTGCCAGCAGTCCAGACAGGGGGCGCATCAACACTGAAGCTTTCTTT
CASSPDRGRINTEAFF
>many|TRBJ1-5|NA|TRBV11-1
TGTGCCAGCAGCTTAAATACCCAGCAGCCCCAGCATTTT
CASSLNTQQPQHF
>NA|TRBJ2-2|TRBD1|TRBV24-1
TGTGCCACCAGTGATTGGGACAGGTCGAACACCGGGGAGCTGTTTTTT
CATSDWDRSNTGELFF
>many|TRBJ2-4|NA|TRBV7-9
TGTGCCAGCAGCTTACCCGATAACAAAAACATTCAGTACTTC
CASSLPDNKNIQYF